This paragraph reports one TCR beta chain. As yet, its antigen is unknown. The CDR3 extends over 15 amino acids. The germline gives CDR1 SGHKS, CDR2 YYEKEE (reference sequence). V gave up 1 base and J gave up 7 bases, with 15 bases separating them. Repertoires were generated with immunoSEQ multiplex PCR, while TCRdb's copy carries only in-frame clones and drops some. The sample contains more than 550,000 clones, about 91% of which appear only once. The entry originates in a study of shared clonotypes between healthy human individuals. Positive CCR7 selection of CD45RO-negative cells yielded the naive CD8 cells, and terminally differentiated effector memory CD45RA+ cells were excluded. Findings of the study overall: Naive CD4 clonotypes were shared across a few donors at roughly 5%. Represented diversity (both genetic and exposure-history) was limited by the small number of donors.

The sequencing sample was made of naive CD8+ T cells sorted from blood. The sequence came from a man aged 25 to 40 in good health. This chain connects TRBV5-5 to TRBJ1-5; D is ambiguous. This chain's CDR3 is CASSLSAEVYQPQHF. The CDR3 nucleotides are TGTGCCAGCAGCTTGTCAGCGGAGGTGTACCAGCCCCAGCATTTT. Using reference TRBV5-5 and TRBJ1-5 for the parts outside the CDR3, the full variable domain is DAGVTQSPTHLIKTRGQQVTLRCSPISGHKSVSWYQQVLGQGPQFIFQYYEKEERGRGNFPDRFSARQFPNYSSELNVNALLLGDSALYLCASSLSAEVYQPQHFGDGTRLSIL.